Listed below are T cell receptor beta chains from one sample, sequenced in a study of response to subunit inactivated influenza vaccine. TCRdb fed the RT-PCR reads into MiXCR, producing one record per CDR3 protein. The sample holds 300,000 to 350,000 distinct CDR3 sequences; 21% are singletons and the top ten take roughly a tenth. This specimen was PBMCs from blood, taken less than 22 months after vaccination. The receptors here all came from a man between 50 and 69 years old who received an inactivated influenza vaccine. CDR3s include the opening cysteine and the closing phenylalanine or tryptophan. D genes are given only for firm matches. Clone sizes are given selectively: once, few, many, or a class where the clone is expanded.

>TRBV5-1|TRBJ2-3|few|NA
CASRSGTSSTDTQYF
TGCGCCAGCAGATCAGGGACATCGTCCACAGATACGCAGTATTTT
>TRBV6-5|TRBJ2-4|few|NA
CASSYSGVPGNIQYF
TGTGCCAGCAGTTACTCGGGAGTACCAGGGAACATTCAGTACTTC
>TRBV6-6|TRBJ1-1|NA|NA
CASSYGRGTEALF
TGTGCCAGCAGTTACGGGAGGGGCACTGAAGCTTTATTT
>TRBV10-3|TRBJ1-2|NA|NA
CAISEYGTEANYAYTF
TGTGCCATCAGTGAGTACGGGACGGAGGCTAACTATGCCTACACCTTC
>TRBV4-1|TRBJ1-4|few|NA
CASSQDYGSGGEKLFF
TGCGCCAGCAGCCAAGATTACGGGTCTGGAGGTGAAAAACTGTTTTTT
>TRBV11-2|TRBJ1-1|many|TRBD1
CASSWTGGYTEAFF
TGTGCCAGCAGCTGGACAGGGGGCTACACTGAAGCTTTCTTT
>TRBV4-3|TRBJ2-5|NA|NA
CASSQDWARAETQYF
TGCGCCAGCAGCCAAGATTGGGCCAGGGCGGAGACCCAGTACTTC
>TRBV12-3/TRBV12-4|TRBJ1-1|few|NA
CASSLVSQINTEAFF
TGTGCCAGCAGTTTAGTATCGCAAATCAACACTGAAGCTTTCTTT
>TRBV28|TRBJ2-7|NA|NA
CASRMRQDSYEQYF
TGTGCCAGCAGGATGCGACAGGACAGCTACGAGCAGTACTTC
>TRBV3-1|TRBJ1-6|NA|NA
CASSQDRWGRFGYNSPLHF
TGTGCCAGCAGCCAAGATCGATGGGGCAGGTTCGGATATAATTCACCCCTCCACTTT
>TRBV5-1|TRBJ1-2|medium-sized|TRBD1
CASSLDGTGNGYTF
TGCGCCAGCAGCTTGGACGGGACAGGGAACGGCTACACCTTC
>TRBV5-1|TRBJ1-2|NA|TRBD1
CASSLETGHGYTF
TGCGCCAGCAGCTTGGAGACAGGGCACGGCTACACCTTC
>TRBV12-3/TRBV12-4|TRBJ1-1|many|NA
CASSLRGETEAFF
TGTGCCAGCAGTTTACGCGGGGAAACTGAAGCTTTCTTT
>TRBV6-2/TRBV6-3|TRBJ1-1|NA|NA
CASRGGVGTEAFF
TGTGCCAGCCGTGGCGGGGTCGGCACTGAAGCTTTCTTT
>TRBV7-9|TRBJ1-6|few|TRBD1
CASSPGQGPNSPLHF
TGTGCCAGCAGCCCAGGACAGGGGCCTAATTCACCCCTCCACTTT
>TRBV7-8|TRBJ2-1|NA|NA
CASSLASRTFYNEQFF
TGTGCCAGCAGCTTAGCTTCGCGCACCTTCTACAATGAGCAGTTCTTC
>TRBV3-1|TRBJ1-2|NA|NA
CASSQASRATYGYTF
TGTGCCAGCAGCCAAGCATCCAGGGCTACCTATGGCTACACCTTC
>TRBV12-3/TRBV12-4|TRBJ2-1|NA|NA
CASSPGTYSYNEQFF
TGTGCCAGCAGTCCCGGGACATACTCCTACAATGAGCAGTTCTTC
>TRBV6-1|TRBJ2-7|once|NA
CASRIQASEQYF
TGTGCCAGCAGGATACAGGCGTCCGAGCAGTACTTC
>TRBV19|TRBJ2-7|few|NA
CASSIRDGGRYEQYF
TGTGCCAGTAGTATCCGGGACGGAGGACGCTACGAGCAGTACTTC
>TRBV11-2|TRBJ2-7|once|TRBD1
CASSLAPRTGTEQYF
TGTGCCAGCAGCCTAGCCCCCCGGACAGGGACCGAGCAGTACTTC
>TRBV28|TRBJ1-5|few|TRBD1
CASSLWAGGRNQPQHF
TGTGCCAGCAGTTTATGGGCAGGGGGCCGCAATCAGCCCCAGCATTTT
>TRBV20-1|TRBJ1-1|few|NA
CSADLMNTEAFF
TGCAGTGCGGACCTAATGAACACTGAAGCTTTCTTT
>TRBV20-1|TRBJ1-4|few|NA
CSAKPPGQLYEKLFF
TGCAGTGCTAAACCCCCGGGACAACTATATGAAAAACTGTTTTTT
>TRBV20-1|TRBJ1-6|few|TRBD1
CSARDRRSPLHF
TGCAGTGCCCGGGACAGAAGATCACCCCTCCACTTT
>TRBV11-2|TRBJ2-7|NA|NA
CASSLESLYEQYF
TGTGCCAGCAGCTTAGAATCCCTGTACGAGCAGTACTTC